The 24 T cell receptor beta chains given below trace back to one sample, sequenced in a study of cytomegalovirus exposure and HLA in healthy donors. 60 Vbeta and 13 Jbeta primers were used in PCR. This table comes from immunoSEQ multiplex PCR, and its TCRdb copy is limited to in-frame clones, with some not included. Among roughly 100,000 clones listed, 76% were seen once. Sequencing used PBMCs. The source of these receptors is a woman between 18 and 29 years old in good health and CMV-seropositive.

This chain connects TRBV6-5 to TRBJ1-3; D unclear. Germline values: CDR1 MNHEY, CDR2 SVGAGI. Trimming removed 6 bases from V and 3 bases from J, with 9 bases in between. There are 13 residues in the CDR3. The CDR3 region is CASSLNSGNTIYF. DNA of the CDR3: TGTGCCAGCAGCTTAAATAGTGGAAACACCATATATTTT.

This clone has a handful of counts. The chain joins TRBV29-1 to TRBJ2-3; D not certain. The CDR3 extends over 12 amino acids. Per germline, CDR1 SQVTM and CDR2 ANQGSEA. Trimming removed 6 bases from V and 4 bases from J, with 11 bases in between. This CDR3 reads CSVATSADTQYF. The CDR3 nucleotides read TGCAGCGTAGCTACCTCGGCAGATACGCAGTATTTT.

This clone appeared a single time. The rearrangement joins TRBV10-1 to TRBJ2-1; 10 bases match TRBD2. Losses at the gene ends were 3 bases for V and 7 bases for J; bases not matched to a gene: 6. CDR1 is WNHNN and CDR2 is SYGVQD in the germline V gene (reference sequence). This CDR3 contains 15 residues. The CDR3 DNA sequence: TGCGCCAGCAGTGAATCTGGGGGACTAGCGAATGAGCAGTTCTTC. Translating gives CASSESGGLANEQFF.

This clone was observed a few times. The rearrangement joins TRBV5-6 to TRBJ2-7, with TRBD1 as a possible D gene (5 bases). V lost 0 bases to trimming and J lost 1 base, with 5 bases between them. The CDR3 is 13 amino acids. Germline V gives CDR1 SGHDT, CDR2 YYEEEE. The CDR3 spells CASSLAGSYEQYF. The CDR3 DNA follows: TGTGCCAGCAGCTTGGCAGGGTCCTACGAGCAGTACTTC.

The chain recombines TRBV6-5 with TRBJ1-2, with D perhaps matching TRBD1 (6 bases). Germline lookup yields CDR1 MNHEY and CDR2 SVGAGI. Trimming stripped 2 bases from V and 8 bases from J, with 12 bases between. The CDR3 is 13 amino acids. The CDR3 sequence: CASSYGAGVGYTF. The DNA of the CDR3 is TGTGCCAGCAGTTACGGGGCAGGGGTAGGCTACACCTTC.

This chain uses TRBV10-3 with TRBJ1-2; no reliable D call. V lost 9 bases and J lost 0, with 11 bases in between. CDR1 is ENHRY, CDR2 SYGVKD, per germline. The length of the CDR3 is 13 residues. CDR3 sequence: CAIDGGANYGYTF. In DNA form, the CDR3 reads TGTGCCATAGATGGCGGTGCTAACTATGGCTACACCTTC.

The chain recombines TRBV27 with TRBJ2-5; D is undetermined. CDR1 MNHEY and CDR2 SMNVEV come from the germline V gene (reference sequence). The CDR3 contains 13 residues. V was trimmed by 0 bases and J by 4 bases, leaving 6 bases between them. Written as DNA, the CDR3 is TGTGCCAGCAGTTTATCCCTTCCAGAGACCCAGTACTTC. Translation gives CASSLSLPETQYF.

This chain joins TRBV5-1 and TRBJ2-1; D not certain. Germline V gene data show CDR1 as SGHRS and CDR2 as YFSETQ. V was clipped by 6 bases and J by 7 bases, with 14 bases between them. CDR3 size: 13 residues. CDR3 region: CASMSPPWNEQFF. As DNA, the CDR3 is TGCGCCAGCATGAGTCCCCCCTGGAATGAGCAGTTCTTC. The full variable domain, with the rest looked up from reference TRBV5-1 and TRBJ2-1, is KAGVTQTPRYLIKTRGQQVTLSCSPISGHRSVSWYQQTPGQGLQFLFEYFSETQRNKGNFPGRFSGRQFSNSRSEMNVSTLELGDSALYLCASMSPPWNEQFFGPGTRLTVL.

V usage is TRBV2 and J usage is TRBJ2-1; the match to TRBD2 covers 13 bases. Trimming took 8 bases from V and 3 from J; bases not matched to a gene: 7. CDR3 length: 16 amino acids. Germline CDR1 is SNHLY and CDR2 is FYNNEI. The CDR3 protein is CASGGLAGARYNEQFF. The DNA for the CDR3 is TGTGCCAGCGGAGGACTAGCGGGGGCGCGCTACAATGAGCAGTTCTTC.

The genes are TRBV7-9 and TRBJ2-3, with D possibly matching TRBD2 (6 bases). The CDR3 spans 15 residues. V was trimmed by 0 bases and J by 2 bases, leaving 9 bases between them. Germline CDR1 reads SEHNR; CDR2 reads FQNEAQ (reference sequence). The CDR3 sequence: CASSLAGGPTDTQYF. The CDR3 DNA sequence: TGTGCCAGCAGCTTAGCGGGAGGCCCCACAGATACGCAGTATTTT. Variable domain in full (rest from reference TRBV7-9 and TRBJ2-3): DTGVSQNPRHKITKRGQNVTFRCDPISEHNRLYWYRQTLGQGPEFLTYFQNEAQLEKSRLLSDRFSAERPKGSFSTLEIQRTEQGDSAMYLCASSLAGGPTDTQYFGPGTRLTVL.

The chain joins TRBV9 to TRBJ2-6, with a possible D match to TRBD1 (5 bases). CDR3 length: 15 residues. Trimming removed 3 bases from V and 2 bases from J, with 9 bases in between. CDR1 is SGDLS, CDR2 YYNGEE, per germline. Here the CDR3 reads CASSAAGTGANVLTF. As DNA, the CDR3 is TGTGCCAGCAGCGCGGCAGGGACTGGGGCCAACGTCCTGACTTTC. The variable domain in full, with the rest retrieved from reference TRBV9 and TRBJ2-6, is DSGVTQTPKHLITATGQRVTLRCSPRSGDLSVYWYQQSLDQGLQFLIQYYNGEERAKGNILERFSAQQFPDLHSELNLSSLELGDSALYFCASSAAGTGANVLTFGAGSRLTVL.

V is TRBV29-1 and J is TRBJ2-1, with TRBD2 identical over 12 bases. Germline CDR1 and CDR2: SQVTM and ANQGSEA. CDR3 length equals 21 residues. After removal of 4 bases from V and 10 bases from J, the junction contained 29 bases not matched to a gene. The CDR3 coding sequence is TGCAGCGTTGTCAACGAGGAGGGGGCCGCCACTAGCGGGAGGTCTTTCAGCGAGCAGTTCTTC. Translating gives CSVVNEEGAATSGRSFSEQFF.

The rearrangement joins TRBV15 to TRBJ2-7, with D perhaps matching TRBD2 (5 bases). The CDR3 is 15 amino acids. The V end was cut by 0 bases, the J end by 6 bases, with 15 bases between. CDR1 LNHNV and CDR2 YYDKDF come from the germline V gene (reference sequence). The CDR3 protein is CATSRDLALSGEQYF. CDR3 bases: TGTGCCACCAGCAGAGACCTAGCTCTCTCGGGCGAGCAGTACTTC.

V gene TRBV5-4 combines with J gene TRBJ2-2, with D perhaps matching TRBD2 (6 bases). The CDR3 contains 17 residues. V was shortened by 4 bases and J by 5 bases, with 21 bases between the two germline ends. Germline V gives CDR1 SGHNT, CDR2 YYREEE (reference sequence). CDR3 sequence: CASSQPFSGEVTGELFF. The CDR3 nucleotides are TGTGCCAGCAGCCAGCCTTTTAGCGGAGAGGTAACCGGGGAGCTGTTTTTT.

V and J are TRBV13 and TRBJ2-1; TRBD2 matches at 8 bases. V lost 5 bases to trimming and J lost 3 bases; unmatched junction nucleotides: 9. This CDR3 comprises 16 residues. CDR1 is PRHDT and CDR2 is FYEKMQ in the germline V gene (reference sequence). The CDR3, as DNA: TGTGCCAGCAGCCCCCCTGGGGCGGGGGGCTACAATGAGCAGTTCTTC. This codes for CASSPPGAGGYNEQFF.

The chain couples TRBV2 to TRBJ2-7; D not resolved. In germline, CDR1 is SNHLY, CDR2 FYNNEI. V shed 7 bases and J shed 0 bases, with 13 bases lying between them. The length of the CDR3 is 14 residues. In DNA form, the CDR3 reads TGTGCCAGCATTATAGAGGTTGACTCCTACGAGCAGTACTTC. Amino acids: CASIIEVDSYEQYF.

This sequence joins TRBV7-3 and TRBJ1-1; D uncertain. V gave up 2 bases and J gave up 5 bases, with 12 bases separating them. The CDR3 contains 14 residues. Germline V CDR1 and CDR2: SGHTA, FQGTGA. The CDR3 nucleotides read TGTGCCAGCAGCTTACTTGGGGAGAATACTGAAGCTTTCTTT. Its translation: CASSLLGENTEAFF.

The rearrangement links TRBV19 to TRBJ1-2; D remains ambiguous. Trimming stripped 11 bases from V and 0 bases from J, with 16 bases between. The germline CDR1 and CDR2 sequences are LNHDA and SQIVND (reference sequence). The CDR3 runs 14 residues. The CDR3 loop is CAPNPRCTNYGYTF. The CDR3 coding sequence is TGTGCCCCCAACCCTCGGTGCACTAACTATGGCTACACCTTC.

The chain's CDR3 is CASGLVLGRESYNEQFF. DNA of the CDR3: TGTGCTAGTGGTTTGGTACTGGGGCGGGAGTCCTACAATGAGCAGTTCTTC. The chain employs TRBV12-5 and TRBJ2-1; TRBD2 matches 7 bases. In germline, CDR1 is LGHNT, CDR2 FRNRAP. The trim removed 0 bases at V and 1 base at J, leaving 6 bases unmatched. The CDR3 sequence is 17 residues long.

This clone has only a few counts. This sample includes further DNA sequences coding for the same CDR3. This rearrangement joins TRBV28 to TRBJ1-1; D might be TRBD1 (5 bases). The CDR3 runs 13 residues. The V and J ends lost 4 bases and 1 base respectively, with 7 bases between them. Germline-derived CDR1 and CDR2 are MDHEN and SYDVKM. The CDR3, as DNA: TGTGCCAGCAGTTCCGGACAGAACACTGAAGCTTTCTTT. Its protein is CASSSGQNTEAFF.

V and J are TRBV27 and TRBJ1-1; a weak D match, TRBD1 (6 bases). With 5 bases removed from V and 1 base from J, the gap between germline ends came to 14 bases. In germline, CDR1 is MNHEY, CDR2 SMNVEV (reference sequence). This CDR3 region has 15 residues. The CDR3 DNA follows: TGTGCCAGCAGTACCCCGTCAGGGGAGAACACTGAAGCTTTCTTT. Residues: CASSTPSGENTEAFF.

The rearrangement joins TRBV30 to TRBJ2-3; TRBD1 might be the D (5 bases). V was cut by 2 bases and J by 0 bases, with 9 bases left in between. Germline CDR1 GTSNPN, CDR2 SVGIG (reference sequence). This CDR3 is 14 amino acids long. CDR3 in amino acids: CAWSRQPSTDTQYF. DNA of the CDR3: TGTGCCTGGAGTCGACAGCCGAGCACAGATACGCAGTATTTT. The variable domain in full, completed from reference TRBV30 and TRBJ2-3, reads SQTIHQWPATLVQPVGSPLSLECTVEGTSNPNLYWYRQAAGRGLQLLFYSVGIGQISSEVPQNLSASRPQDRQFILSSKKLLLSDSGFYLCAWSRQPSTDTQYFGPGTRLTVL.

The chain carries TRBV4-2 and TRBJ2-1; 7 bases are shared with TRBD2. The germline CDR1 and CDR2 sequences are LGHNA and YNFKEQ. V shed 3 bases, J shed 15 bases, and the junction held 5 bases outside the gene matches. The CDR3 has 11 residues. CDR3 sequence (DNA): TGTGCCAGCAGCCAGGGGGAGGGCCGGTTCTTC. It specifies CASSQGEGRFF.

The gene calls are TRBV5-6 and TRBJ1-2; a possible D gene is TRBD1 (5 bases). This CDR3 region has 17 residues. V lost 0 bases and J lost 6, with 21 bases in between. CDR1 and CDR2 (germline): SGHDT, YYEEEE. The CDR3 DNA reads TGTGCCAGCAGCTTGGCCGGGGGACTAGACTTAATTAATGGCTACACCTTC. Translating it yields CASSLAGGLDLINGYTF.